These T cell receptor beta chains were read from a single sample in a study of T cells after yellow fever vaccination. TCRdb re-called the 5' RACE reads with MiXCR, one entry per CDR3 protein. In the table there are around 600,000 distinct CDR3 sequences, around 12% of which are singletons. The specimen was PBMCs, collected on the day of the yellow fever booster vaccination. Every receptor here comes from a man aged 25-40 years who received the YFV17D yellow fever vaccine. The CDR3 runs from the conserved cysteine through the conserved F or W. The D gene is left open where the match is weak. Size is stated for part of the rows, as once, few or many counts, or as a class when the clone is expanded.

15 | TRBJ2-7 | NA | TRBV4-3 | TRBD1 | CASSQDGSGGDEQYF | TGCGCCAGCAGCCAAGATGGGTCAGGGGGCGACGAGCAGTACTTC
13 | TRBJ2-1 | NA | TRBV7-2 | TRBD2 | CASSLQREIEQFF | TGTGCCAGCAGCCTCCAGCGGGAGATAGAGCAGTTCTTC
15 | TRBJ2-3 | NA | TRBV28 | NA | CASSFTDRITDTQYF | TGTGCCAGCAGTTTTACGGACAGAATCACAGATACGCAGTATTTT
13 | TRBJ1-2 | few | TRBV7-2 | NA | CASMKSEFYGYTF | TGTGCCAGCATGAAGTCGGAGTTCTATGGCTACACCTTC
14 | TRBJ1-3 | few | TRBV6-1 | NA | CASSERRPGNTIYF | TGTGCCAGCAGCGAGCGTCGGCCTGGAAACACCATATATTTT
14 | TRBJ2-5 | NA | TRBV9 | NA | CASSVGAGQQTQYF | TGTGCCAGCAGCGTAGGAGCAGGACAACAGACCCAGTACTTC
14 | TRBJ2-7 | NA | TRBV5-1 | NA | CASRLTPGVDEQYF | TGCGCCAGCAGATTAACGCCTGGGGTCGACGAGCAGTACTTC
16 | TRBJ2-3 | NA | TRBV24-1 | NA | CATSDLAFGGTDTQYF | TGTGCCACCAGTGATTTGGCTTTCGGGGGCACAGATACGCAGTATTTT
17 | TRBJ2-1 | few | TRBV20-1 | NA | CSARNPSLDQTYNEQFF | TGCAGTGCTAGGAACCCTTCATTGGACCAAACCTACAATGAGCAGTTCTTC
16 | TRBJ1-5 | NA | TRBV12-3/TRBV12-4 | TRBD1 | CASSFTRDRGRQPQHF | TGTGCCAGCAGTTTCACCCGGGACAGGGGACGCCAGCCCCAGCATTTT
14 | TRBJ1-2 | few | TRBV27 | NA | CASSLEFSGYGYTF | TGTGCCAGCAGTTTGGAGTTCTCAGGATATGGCTACACCTTC
13 | TRBJ2-5 | NA | TRBV25-1 | TRBD2 | CASSELAGKTQYF | TGTGCCAGCAGTGAGCTAGCGGGAAAGACCCAGTACTTC
14 | TRBJ2-2 | many | TRBV12-3/TRBV12-4 | NA | CASRGALHTGELFF | TGTGCCAGCAGGGGGGCTTTGCACACCGGGGAGCTGTTTTTT
22 | TRBJ2-3 | NA | TRBV25-1 | TRBD2 | CASSAVLAGGPFGGYYADTQYF | TGTGCCAGCAGTGCCGTACTAGCGGGAGGGCCGTTTGGTGGGTACTACGCCGATACGCAGTATTTT
16 | TRBJ2-7 | NA | TRBV28 | TRBD1 | CASSQHGYGTAYEQYF | TGTGCCAGCAGCCAACACGGGTACGGGACAGCCTACGAGCAGTACTTC
15 | TRBJ2-5 | few | TRBV25-1 | TRBD1 | CASSELTGQLETQYF | TGTGCCAGCAGTGAATTGACGGGACAGTTAGAGACCCAGTACTTC
16 | TRBJ2-1 | NA | TRBV7-8 | TRBD2 | CASSLARAGGYNEQFF | TGTGCCAGCAGCTTAGCGCGCGCGGGGGGCTACAATGAGCAGTTCTTC
15 | TRBJ2-1 | few | TRBV9 | NA | CASSETGSSYNEQFF | TGTGCCAGCAGCGAAACGGGGAGCTCCTACAATGAGCAGTTCTTC
17 | TRBJ2-7 | few | TRBV7-2 | TRBD2 | CASSFGYDERGTYEQYF | TGTGCCAGCAGCTTCGGTTATGACGAGCGGGGGACCTACGAGCAGTACTTC
14 | TRBJ2-7 | few | TRBV20-1 | NA | CSASGGPYSYEQYF | TGCAGTGCTAGTGGGGGGCCGTACTCCTACGAGCAGTACTTC
14 | TRBJ2-7 | few | TRBV3-1 | NA | CASSQERRTYEQYF | TGTGCCAGCAGCCAAGAGAGACGGACCTACGAGCAGTACTTC
15 | TRBJ2-4 | NA | TRBV5-1 | TRBD2 | CASSPSGGVKNIQYF | TGCGCCAGCAGCCCGTCGGGAGGGGTCAAAAACATTCAGTACTTC
11 | TRBJ2-5 | few | TRBV24-1 | NA | CATGSGETQYF | TGTGCCACTGGAAGTGGAGAGACCCAGTACTTC
13 | TRBJ1-1 | few | TRBV12-5 | TRBD1 | CASGLVQGGEAFF | TGTGCTAGTGGTTTGGTGCAGGGGGGTGAAGCTTTCTTT
16 | TRBJ1-6 | NA | TRBV5-1 | TRBD1 | CASSTTGTGSYSPLHF | TGCGCCAGCAGCACAACCGGGACAGGAAGTTATTCACCCCTCCACTTT
15 | TRBJ2-5 | NA | TRBV6-2/TRBV6-3 | NA | CASSRPQGYQETQYF | TGTGCCAGCAGCCGACCACAGGGCTACCAAGAGACCCAGTACTTC
16 | TRBJ2-5 | few | TRBV4-2 | TRBD1 | CASSRSGQGAQETQYF | TGTGCCAGCAGCCGGTCGGGACAGGGGGCCCAAGAGACCCAGTACTTC
18 | TRBJ2-3 | NA | TRBV28 | NA | CASSYTGLASRGVDTQYF | TGTGCCAGCAGTTACACAGGACTAGCCTCCAGGGGGGTAGATACGCAGTATTTT
15 | TRBJ1-2 | NA | TRBV12-3/TRBV12-4 | TRBD1 | CASRTTGAPAYGYTF | TGTGCCAGCAGGACTACAGGGGCTCCAGCCTATGGCTACACCTTC
15 | TRBJ2-7 | NA | TRBV15 | NA | CATSREGAGIYEQYF | TGTGCCACCAGCAGGGAGGGGGCAGGGATCTACGAGCAGTACTTC
15 | TRBJ2-3 | NA | TRBV6-5 | NA | CASSYSLGKLNTQYF | TGTGCCAGCAGTTACTCTTTGGGCAAGCTAAATACGCAGTATTTT
13 | TRBJ2-6 | NA | TRBV2 | TRBD2 | CASGRGGANVLTF | TGTGCCAGCGGGAGGGGTGGGGCCAACGTCCTGACTTTC
15 | TRBJ1-2 | few | TRBV12-3/TRBV12-4 | TRBD1 | CASRSTGAINYGYTF | TGTGCCAGCAGATCGACAGGGGCGATCAACTATGGCTACACCTTC
18 | TRBJ2-1 | few | TRBV6-5 | TRBD2 | CASSVLSSGRSSYNEQFF | TGTGCCAGCAGTGTACTGAGTAGCGGGAGGTCGTCCTACAATGAGCAGTTCTTC
13 | TRBJ1-2 | NA | TRBV4-3 | NA | CASSQDMGFGYTF | TGCGCCAGCAGCCAAGATATGGGTTTCGGCTACACCTTC
16 | TRBJ1-4 | few | TRBV5-1 | NA | CASSLGEGGTNEKLFF | TGCGCCAGCAGCTTGGGCGAGGGGGGAACTAATGAAAAACTGTTTTTT
14 | TRBJ2-2 | few | TRBV16 | TRBD2 | CASSPGGGPGELFF | TGTGCCAGCAGCCCCGGCGGGGGGCCCGGGGAGCTGTTTTTT
16 | TRBJ2-1 | NA | TRBV7-9 | TRBD2 | CASSLAFRASGGTWFF | TGTGCCAGCAGCTTAGCGTTCAGGGCTAGCGGGGGTACCTGGTTCTTC
15 | TRBJ2-3 | NA | TRBV19 | TRBD1 | CASSRRDSRTDTQYF | TGTGCCAGTAGTAGACGGGACAGCCGCACAGATACGCAGTATTTT
15 | TRBJ2-3 | many | TRBV6-1 | NA | CASSRQGGGTDTQYF | TGTGCCAGCAGTCGACAGGGAGGGGGCACAGATACGCAGTATTTT
14 | TRBJ2-3 | NA | TRBV30 | TRBD2 | CAYGTSGTLDTQYF | TGTGCCTACGGGACTAGCGGGACCCTCGATACGCAGTATTTT
16 | TRBJ1-1 | NA | TRBV19 | NA | CASSLQPWGANTEAFF | TGTGCCAGTAGCCTACAGCCTTGGGGCGCGAACACTGAAGCTTTCTTT
13 | TRBJ1-2 | NA | TRBV29-1 | TRBD1 | CSVERDRGRGYTF | TGCAGCGTTGAAAGGGACAGGGGGCGAGGCTACACCTTC
14 | TRBJ1-5 | NA | TRBV20-1 | TRBD1 | CSALDRAGNQPQHF | TGCAGTGCACTCGACAGGGCGGGCAATCAGCCCCAGCATTTT
12 | TRBJ2-4 | few | TRBV19 | TRBD2 | CASSSGLALPYF | TGTGCCAGTAGTTCGGGACTAGCGCTTCCGTACTTC
15 | TRBJ2-7 | NA | TRBV4-3 | TRBD1 | CASSLQGRGPYEQYF | TGCGCCAGCAGCCTCCAAGGCAGGGGGCCCTACGAGCAGTACTTC
15 | TRBJ2-7 | NA | TRBV20-1 | TRBD2 | CSASHLAGGYYEQYF | TGCAGTGCTAGTCACCTAGCGGGAGGTTACTACGAGCAGTACTTC
15 | TRBJ2-2 | few | TRBV5-1 | TRBD2 | CAGSKLAGDTGELFF | TGCGCCGGATCAAAATTAGCGGGAGACACCGGGGAGCTGTTTTTT
14 | TRBJ1-1 | NA | TRBV12-3/TRBV12-4 | NA | CASSFWETNTEAFF | TGTGCCAGCAGTTTCTGGGAGACGAACACTGAAGCTTTCTTT
16 | TRBJ2-3 | many | TRBV5-1 | TRBD2 | CASSNGLAEKTDTQYF | TGCGCCAGCAGCAACGGACTAGCGGAGAAAACAGATACGCAGTATTTT
14 | TRBJ2-2 | NA | TRBV5-6 | NA | CASSLVDRTGELFF | TGTGCCAGCAGCTTGGTTGACAGAACCGGGGAGCTGTTTTTT
13 | TRBJ2-1 | NA | TRBV5-5 | NA | CASSNTGFNEQFF | TGTGCCAGCAGCAACACAGGGTTCAATGAGCAGTTCTTC
19 | TRBJ2-7 | NA | TRBV11-2 | NA | CASSLDPGRPTQSSYEQYF | TGTGCCAGCAGCTTAGATCCGGGAAGGCCCACCCAGAGCTCCTACGAGCAGTACTTC
12 | TRBJ1-4 | few | TRBV4-2 | NA | CASSQLGEKLFF | TGTGCCAGCAGCCAGTTGGGCGAAAAACTGTTTTTT
16 | TRBJ2-5 | NA | TRBV6-5 | NA | CASSYSGAPGLETQYF | TGTGCCAGCAGTTATTCGGGTGCCCCAGGGCTCGAGACCCAGTACTTC
13 | TRBJ2-3 | NA | TRBV7-8 | NA | CASSTIREDTQYF | TGTGCCAGCAGCACCATTCGGGAAGATACGCAGTATTTT
15 | TRBJ1-1 | NA | TRBV27 | NA | CASSLIGGMNTEAFF | TGTGCCAGCAGTTTAATAGGGGGAATGAACACTGAAGCTTTCTTT